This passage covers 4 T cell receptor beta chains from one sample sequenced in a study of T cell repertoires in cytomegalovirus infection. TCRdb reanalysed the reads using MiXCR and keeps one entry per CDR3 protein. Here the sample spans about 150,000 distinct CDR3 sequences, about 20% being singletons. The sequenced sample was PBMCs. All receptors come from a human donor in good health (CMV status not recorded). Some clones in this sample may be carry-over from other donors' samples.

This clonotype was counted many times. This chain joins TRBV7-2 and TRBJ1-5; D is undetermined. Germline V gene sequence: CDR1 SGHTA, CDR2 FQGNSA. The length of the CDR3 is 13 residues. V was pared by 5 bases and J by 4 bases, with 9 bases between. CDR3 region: CASSPDGNQPQHF. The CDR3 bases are TGTGCCAGCAGCCCCGACGGAAATCAGCCCCAGCATTTT.

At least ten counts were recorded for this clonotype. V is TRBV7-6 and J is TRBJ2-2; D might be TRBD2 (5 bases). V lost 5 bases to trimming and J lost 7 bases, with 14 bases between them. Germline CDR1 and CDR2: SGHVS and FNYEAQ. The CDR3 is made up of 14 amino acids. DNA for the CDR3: TGTGCCAGCAGCCGACCCCGGGGTGGCGGGGAGCTGTTTTTT. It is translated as CASSRPRGGGELFF.

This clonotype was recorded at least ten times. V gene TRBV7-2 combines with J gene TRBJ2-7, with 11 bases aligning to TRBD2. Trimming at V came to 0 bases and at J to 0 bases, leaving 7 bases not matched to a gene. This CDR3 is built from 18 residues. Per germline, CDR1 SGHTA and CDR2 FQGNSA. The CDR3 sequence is CASSLAATSGASSYEQYF. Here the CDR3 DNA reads TGTGCCAGCAGCTTAGCGGCGACTAGCGGGGCGAGCTCCTACGAGCAGTACTTC.

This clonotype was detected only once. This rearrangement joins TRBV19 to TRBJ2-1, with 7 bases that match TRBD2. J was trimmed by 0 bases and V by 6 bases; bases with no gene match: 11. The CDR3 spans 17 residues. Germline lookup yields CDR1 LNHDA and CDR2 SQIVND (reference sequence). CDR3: CASSTSLWGGSYNEQFF. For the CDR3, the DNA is TGTGCCAGTAGCACATCCTTATGGGGGGGCTCCTACAATGAGCAGTTCTTC.